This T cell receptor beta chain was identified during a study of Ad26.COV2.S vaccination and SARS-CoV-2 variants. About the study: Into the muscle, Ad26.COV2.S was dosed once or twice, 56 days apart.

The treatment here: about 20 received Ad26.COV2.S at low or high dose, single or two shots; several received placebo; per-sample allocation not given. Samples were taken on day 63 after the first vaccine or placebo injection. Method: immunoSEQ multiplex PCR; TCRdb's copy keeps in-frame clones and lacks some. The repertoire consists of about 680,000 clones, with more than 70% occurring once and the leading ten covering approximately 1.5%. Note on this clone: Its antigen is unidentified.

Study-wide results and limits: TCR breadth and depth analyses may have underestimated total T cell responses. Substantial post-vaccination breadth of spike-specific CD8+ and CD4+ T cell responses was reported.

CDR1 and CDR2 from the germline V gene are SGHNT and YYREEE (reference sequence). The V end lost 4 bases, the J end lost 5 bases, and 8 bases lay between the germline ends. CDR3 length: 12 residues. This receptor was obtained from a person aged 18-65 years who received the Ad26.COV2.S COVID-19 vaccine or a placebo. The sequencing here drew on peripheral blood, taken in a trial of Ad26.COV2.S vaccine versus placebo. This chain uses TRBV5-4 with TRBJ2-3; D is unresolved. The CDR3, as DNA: TGTGCCAGCAGCCCCGAGGAAGATACGCAGTATTTT. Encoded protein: CASSPEEDTQYF.